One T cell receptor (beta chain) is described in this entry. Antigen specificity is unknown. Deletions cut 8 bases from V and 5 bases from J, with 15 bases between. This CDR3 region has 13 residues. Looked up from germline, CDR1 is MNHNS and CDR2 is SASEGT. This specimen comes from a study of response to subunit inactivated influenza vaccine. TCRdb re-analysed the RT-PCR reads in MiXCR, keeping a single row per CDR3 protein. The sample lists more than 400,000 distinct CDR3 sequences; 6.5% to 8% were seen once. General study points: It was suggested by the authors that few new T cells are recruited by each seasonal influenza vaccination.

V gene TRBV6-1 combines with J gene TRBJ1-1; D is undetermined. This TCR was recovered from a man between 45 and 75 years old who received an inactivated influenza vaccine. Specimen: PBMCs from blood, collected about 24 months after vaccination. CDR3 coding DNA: TGTGCCAGCGTAAAGTGGATGATGACTGAAGCTTTCTTT. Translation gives CASVKWMMTEAFF.